This T cell receptor (beta chain) appears in the sequencing data of a study of blood T cell repertoires in COVID-19. The CDR3 runs to 17 residues. The germline V and J ends were trimmed by 5 bases and 1 base, with 15 bases remaining between them. Germline values: CDR1 LNHDA, CDR2 SQIVND (reference sequence). TCRdb keeps only in-frame clones here, not all; method: immunoSEQ multiplex PCR. The table has some 200,000 clones, roughly 89% seen once. The TCR comes from a woman under 30 who had recovered from COVID-19. This sequence joins TRBV19 and TRBJ1-6; possible D gene TRBD1, 5 bases. The sample was peripheral blood. The CDR3 DNA follows: TGTGCCAGTAGTGTGGGCAGGGAAGGATCCTATAATTCACCCCTCCACTTT. Amino acids: CASSVGREGSYNSPLHF.